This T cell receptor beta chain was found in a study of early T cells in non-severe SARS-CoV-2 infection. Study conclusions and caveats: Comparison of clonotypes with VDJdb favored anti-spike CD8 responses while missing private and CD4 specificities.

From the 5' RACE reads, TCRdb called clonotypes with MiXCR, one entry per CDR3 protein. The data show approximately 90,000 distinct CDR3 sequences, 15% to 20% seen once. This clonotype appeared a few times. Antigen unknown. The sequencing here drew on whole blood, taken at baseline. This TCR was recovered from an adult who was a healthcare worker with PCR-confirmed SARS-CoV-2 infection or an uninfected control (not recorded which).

CDR3 protein: CASTPGTSGSRRGREQYF. The DNA for the CDR3 is TGTGCCAGCACCCCTGGGACTAGCGGGTCCCGGAGGGGTCGGGAGCAGTACTTC. This chain links TRBV19 with TRBJ2-7, with 12 nucleotides matching TRBD2. The germline gives CDR1 LNHDA, CDR2 SQIVND (reference sequence). CDR3 length: 18 amino acids. Trimming removed 9 bases from V and 7 bases from J; junction bases left unmatched: 22.